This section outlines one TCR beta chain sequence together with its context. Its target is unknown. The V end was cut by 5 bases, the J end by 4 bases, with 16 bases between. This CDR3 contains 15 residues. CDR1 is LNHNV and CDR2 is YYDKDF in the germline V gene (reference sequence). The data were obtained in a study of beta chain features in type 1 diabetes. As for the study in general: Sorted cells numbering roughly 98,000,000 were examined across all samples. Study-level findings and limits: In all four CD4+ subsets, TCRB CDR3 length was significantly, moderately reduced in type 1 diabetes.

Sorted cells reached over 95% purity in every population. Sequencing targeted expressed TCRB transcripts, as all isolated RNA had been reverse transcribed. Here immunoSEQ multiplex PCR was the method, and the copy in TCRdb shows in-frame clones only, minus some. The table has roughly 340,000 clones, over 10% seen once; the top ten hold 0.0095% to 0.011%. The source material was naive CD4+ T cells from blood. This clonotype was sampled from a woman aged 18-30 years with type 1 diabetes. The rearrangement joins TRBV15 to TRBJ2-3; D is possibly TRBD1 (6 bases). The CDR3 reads CATSGIGTSSDTQYF. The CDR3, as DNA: TGTGCCACCAGCGGAATCGGGACAAGTTCAGATACGCAGTATTTT.